This T cell receptor beta chain was captured in a study of blood T cell repertoires in COVID-19. This clone was detected only once. Method: immunoSEQ multiplex PCR; TCRdb's copy keeps in-frame clones and lacks some. Here the sample spans some 200,000 clones, 85% to 90% being singletons. Germline lookup yields CDR1 SGHTA and CDR2 FQGNSA. The V and J ends lost 5 bases and 0 bases respectively, with 13 bases between them. This CDR3 comprises 16 residues. This receptor was obtained from a man aged 40-49 years with active or convalescent COVID-19. Sequences were obtained from peripheral blood. The V call is TRBV7-2, the J call TRBJ1-4, with D possibly matching TRBD1 (6 bases). CDR3 sequence: CASSLSGTPTNEKLFF. The DNA for the CDR3 is TGTGCCAGCAGCCTCTCCGGGACACCAACTAATGAAAAACTGTTTTTT.